These 12 T cell receptor beta chains were all obtained from the same sample, sequenced in a study of OX40 agonist ivuxolimab in advanced cancers. Here immunoSEQ multiplex PCR was the method, and the copy in TCRdb shows in-frame clones only, minus some. Among roughly 61,000 clones listed, roughly 90% were seen once. The specimen was CD4+ or CD8+ T cells sorted from blood, collected in a trial of the OX40 agonist ivuxolimab. The receptor set was obtained from an adult with an advanced solid tumor such as melanoma, head and neck, liver or kidney cancer.

CDR3 region: CASSFWGLGYGYTF. CDR3 bases: TGTGCCAGCAGTTTTTGGGGCCTAGGGTATGGCTACACCTTC. V and J are TRBV28 and TRBJ1-2; TRBD1 might be the D (5 bases). CDR3 length: 14 amino acids. Germline-derived CDR1 and CDR2 are MDHEN and SYDVKM. V was cut by 3 bases and J by 5 bases, with 13 bases left in between.

This clone showed up just a few times. This rearrangement joins TRBV30 to TRBJ1-1, with 8 bases aligning to TRBD1. There are 15 residues in the CDR3. The V segment lost 4 bases and the J segment 1 base; nucleotides outside the gene matches: 8. Germline CDR1 reads GTSNPN; CDR2 reads SVGIG (reference sequence). CDR3 sequence reads: CAWINTGGGNTEAFF. Written as DNA, the CDR3 is TGTGCCTGGATAAACACAGGGGGTGGGAACACTGAAGCTTTCTTT.

The rearrangement uses TRBV19 and TRBJ2-7; tentatively, D is TRBD2 (6 bases). Germline assignment: CDR1 LNHDA and CDR2 SQIVND (reference sequence). V shed 3 bases and J shed 7 bases, with 7 bases lying between them. This CDR3 spans 11 amino acids. The CDR3 reads CASSIGREQYF. The CDR3 DNA follows: TGTGCCAGTAGTATTGGGAGGGAGCAGTACTTC.

J is TRBJ1-5 and V is TRBV15; D remains unclear. Trimming cost V 2 bases and J 0 bases, with 26 bases left between them. The CDR3 contains 21 residues. CDR1 and CDR2 from the germline V gene are LNHNV and YYDKDF (reference sequence). This CDR3 reads CATSRPRYGEAGSYSNQPQHF. The CDR3 bases are TGTGCCACCAGCAGACCTCGATACGGGGAGGCGGGGTCTTATAGCAATCAGCCCCAGCATTTT.

The CDR3 DNA reads TGTGCCAGCGGCTTCGCCGGGGAATCCTACGAGCAGTACTTC. Amino acids: CASGFAGESYEQYF. The rearrangement links TRBV28 to TRBJ2-7; tentative D call: TRBD2 (5 bases). Deletions cut 8 bases from V and 1 base from J, with 15 bases between. This CDR3 region has 14 residues. CDR1 and CDR2 (germline): MDHEN, SYDVKM.

V gene TRBV6-5 combines with J gene TRBJ2-7; D tentatively reads TRBD1 or TRBD2 (6 bases each). CDR1 and CDR2 from the germline V gene are MNHEY and SVGAGI. Between the trimmed V and J ends, which lost 8 bases and 5 bases, there was a span of 16 bases. This CDR3 spans 13 amino acids. CDR3 in amino acids: CASAGEVNHEQYF. CDR3 DNA: TGTGCCAGCGCAGGGGAGGTTAACCACGAGCAGTACTTC.

V gene TRBV9 combines with J gene TRBJ2-3; D is undetermined. Trimming removed 0 bases from V and 4 bases from J, with 3 bases in between. Per the germline V gene, CDR1 is SGDLS and CDR2 is YYNGEE. The CDR3 runs 12 residues. The CDR3 sequence: CASSVEADTQYF. Here the CDR3 DNA reads TGTGCCAGCAGCGTAGAGGCAGATACGCAGTATTTT.

The CDR3 DNA sequence: TGTGCCTGGAGTGTATCGGGGAGTCAGCCCCAGCATTTT. Amino acids: CAWSVSGSQPQHF. The V call is TRBV30, the J call TRBJ1-5; D uncertain. The CDR3 is 13 residues long. V lost 0 bases and J lost 6, with 9 bases in between. Germline CDR1 and CDR2: GTSNPN and SVGIG (reference sequence).

V is TRBV6-5 and J is TRBJ2-1; no clear D gene. The CDR3 contains 14 residues. The ends were cut back, 0 bases at V and 4 bases at J, with 7 bases in the middle. The V gene's germline CDR1 is MNHEY and CDR2 SVGAGI. The CDR3 sequence: CASSYSELYNEQFF. The CDR3 DNA sequence: TGTGCCAGCAGTTACTCGGAGCTGTACAATGAGCAGTTCTTC.

The CDR3 spells CATSETSRSTDTQYF. As DNA, the CDR3 is TGTGCCACCAGCGAGACTAGCAGAAGCACAGATACGCAGTATTTT. The V call is TRBV15, the J call TRBJ2-3, with 7 bases fitting TRBD2. Germline V lookup: CDR1 LNHNV, CDR2 YYDKDF (reference sequence). The CDR3 contains 15 residues. Trimming at V came to 5 bases and at J to 0 bases, leaving 5 bases not matched to a gene. The full variable domain, completed using reference TRBV15 and TRBJ2-3, is DAMVIQNPRYQVTQFGKPVTLSCSQTLNHNVMYWYQQKSSQAPKLLFHYYDKDFNNEADTPDNFQSRRPNTSFCFLDIRSPGLGDTAMYLCATSETSRSTDTQYFGPGTRLTVL.

This rearrangement joins TRBV15 to TRBJ1-2; 11 nucleotides match TRBD1. With 1 base clipped from V and 7 bases from J, the junction kept 8 bases outside the gene matches. CDR3 length: 16 amino acids. The germline CDR1 and CDR2 sequences are LNHNV and YYDKDF (reference sequence). In DNA, the CDR3 is TGTGCCACCAGCAGAGCCCTCGGACAGGGGGCGATTGGCTACACCTTC. Protein sequence: CATSRALGQGAIGYTF.

This clone has a handful of counts. The CDR3 here is CASSLDQTEAFF. The CDR3 DNA sequence: TGTGCCAGCAGCTTAGATCAGACTGAAGCTTTCTTT. V gene TRBV11-2 combines with J gene TRBJ1-1; D remains unclear. From germline, CDR1 is SGHAT and CDR2 FQNNGV. CDR3 length: 12 residues. The germline V and J ends were trimmed by 0 bases and 5 bases, with 4 bases remaining between them.